This TCR beta chain originates from a study of graft-versus-host responses after intestinal transplantation. Study as a whole: Grafts were multivisceral, liver-intestinal, or isolated intestinal. Study-level points and caveats: There was an association between peak levels of circulating GvH clones and early post-transplant HvG declines.

Only in-frame clones appear in the TCRdb table, and some are missing; sequencing was by immunoSEQ multiplex PCR. The data show roughly 7,800 clones, about 32% seen once. Sorting was performed after the reaction on proliferating CFSE-low CD3+CD4+ and CD3+CD8+ responders. The CDR3 is 15 amino acids. Germline loops: CDR1 MRHNA, CDR2 SNTAGT. V dropped 0 bases and J dropped 6 bases, with 13 bases sitting between them. The sequence was collected from a human patient who received an intestinal transplant. The V gene is TRBV6-4, the J gene TRBJ2-3; D possibly corresponds to TRBD2 (6 bases). Specimen: alloreactive CD4+ T cells from a mixed lymphocyte reaction culture, collected before intestinal transplant. The subset here: CFSE-low proliferating T cells sorted from roughly six-day pre-transplant mixed lymphocyte reaction (GvH or HvG direction). The CDR3 DNA reads TGTGCCAGCAGTGACTCGGAGGGCGGACGGGATACGCAGTATTTT. Protein sequence: CASSDSEGGRDTQYF.